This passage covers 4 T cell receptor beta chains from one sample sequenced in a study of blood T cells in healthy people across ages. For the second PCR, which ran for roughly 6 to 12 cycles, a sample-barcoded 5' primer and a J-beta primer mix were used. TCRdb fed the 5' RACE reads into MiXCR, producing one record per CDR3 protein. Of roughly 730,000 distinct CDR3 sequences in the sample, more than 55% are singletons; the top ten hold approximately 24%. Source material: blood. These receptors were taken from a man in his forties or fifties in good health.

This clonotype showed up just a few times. The CDR3 loop is CASSHRGNTEAFF. CDR3 DNA: TGTGCCAGCAGCCATAGGGGCAACACTGAAGCTTTCTTT. The rearrangement uses TRBV3-1 and TRBJ1-1; a possible D gene is TRBD1 (5 bases). CDR1 is LGHDT and CDR2 is YNNKEL in the germline V gene (reference sequence). This CDR3 comprises 13 residues. V lost 3 bases and J lost 2, with 7 bases in between.

Here the CDR3 DNA reads TGTGCCAGCAGCGACCGGGACAGGGGTAGGAGGGGTGAGCAGTACTTC. Protein product: CASSDRDRGRRGEQYF. This rearrangement joins TRBV9 to TRBJ2-5; 10 nucleotides agree with TRBD1. The CDR3 has 16 residues. Trimming removed 3 bases from V and 11 bases from J; junction bases left unmatched: 16. Germline CDR1 and CDR2: SGDLS and YYNGEE. Full variable domain (missing parts from reference TRBV9 and TRBJ2-5): DSGVTQTPKHLITATGQRVTLRCSPRSGDLSVYWYQQSLDQGLQFLIQYYNGEERAKGNILERFSAQQFPDLHSELNLSSLELGDSALYFCASSDRDRGRRGEQYFGPGTRLLVL.

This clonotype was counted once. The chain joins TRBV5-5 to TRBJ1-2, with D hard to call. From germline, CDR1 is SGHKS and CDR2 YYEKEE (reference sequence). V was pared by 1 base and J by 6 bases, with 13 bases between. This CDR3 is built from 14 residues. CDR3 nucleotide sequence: TGTGCCAGCAGCTTGTACAGCACCACGGATGGCTACACCTTC. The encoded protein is CASSLYSTTDGYTF.

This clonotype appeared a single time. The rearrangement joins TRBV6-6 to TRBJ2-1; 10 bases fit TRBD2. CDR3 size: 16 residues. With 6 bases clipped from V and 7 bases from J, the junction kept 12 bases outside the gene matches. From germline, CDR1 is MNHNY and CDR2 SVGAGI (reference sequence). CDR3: CASRIARTSGPNEQFF. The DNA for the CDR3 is TGTGCCAGCAGGATTGCAAGGACTAGCGGACCTAATGAGCAGTTCTTC.